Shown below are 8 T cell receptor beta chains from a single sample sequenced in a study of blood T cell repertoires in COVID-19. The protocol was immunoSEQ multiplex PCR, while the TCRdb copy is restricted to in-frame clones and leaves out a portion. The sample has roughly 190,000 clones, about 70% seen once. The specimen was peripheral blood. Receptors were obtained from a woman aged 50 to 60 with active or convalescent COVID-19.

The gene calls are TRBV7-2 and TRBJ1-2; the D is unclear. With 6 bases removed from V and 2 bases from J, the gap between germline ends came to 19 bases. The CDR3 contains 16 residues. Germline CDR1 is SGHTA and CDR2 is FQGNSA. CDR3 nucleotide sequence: TGTGCCAGCAGTCGCGGACGGGAGGCAGCAAACTATGGCTACACCTTC. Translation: CASSRGREAANYGYTF. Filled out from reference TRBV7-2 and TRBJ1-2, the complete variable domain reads GAGVSQSPSNKVTEKGKDVELRCDPISGHTALYWYRQSLGQGLEFLIYFQGNSAPDKSGLPSDRFSAERTGGSVSTLTIQRTQQEDSAVYLCASSRGREAANYGYTFGSGTRLTVV.

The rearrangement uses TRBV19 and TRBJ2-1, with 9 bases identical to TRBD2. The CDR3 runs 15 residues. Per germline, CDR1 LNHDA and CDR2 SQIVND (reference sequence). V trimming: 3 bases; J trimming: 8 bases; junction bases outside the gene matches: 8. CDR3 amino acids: CASSIPREGRYEQFF. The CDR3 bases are TGTGCCAGTAGTATTCCGCGGGAGGGCCGGTATGAGCAGTTCTTC.

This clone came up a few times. In DNA, the CDR3 is TGTGCCAGCAGTCAGACAGGGGGGGGGAACACCATATATTTT. It yields the protein CASSQTGGGNTIYF. This rearrangement joins TRBV28 to TRBJ1-3; 9 bases map to TRBD1. The germline gives CDR1 MDHEN, CDR2 SYDVKM. V was clipped by 5 bases and J by 7 bases; unmatched bases: 6. The CDR3 length is 14 residues.

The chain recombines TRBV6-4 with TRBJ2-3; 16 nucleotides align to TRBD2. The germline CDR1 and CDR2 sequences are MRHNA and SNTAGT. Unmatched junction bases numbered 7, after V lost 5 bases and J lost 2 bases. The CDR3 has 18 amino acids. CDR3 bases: TGTGCCAGCAGTTTGAGCGGGACTAGCGGGGGGGCCACAGATACGCAGTATTTT. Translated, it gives CASSLSGTSGGATDTQYF.

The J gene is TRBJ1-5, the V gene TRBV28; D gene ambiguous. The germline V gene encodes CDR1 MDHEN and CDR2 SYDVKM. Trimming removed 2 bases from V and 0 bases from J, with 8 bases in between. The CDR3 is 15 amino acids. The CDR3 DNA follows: TGTGCCAGCAGTTTACACGGGTATAGCAATCAGCCCCAGCATTTT. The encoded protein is CASSLHGYSNQPQHF.

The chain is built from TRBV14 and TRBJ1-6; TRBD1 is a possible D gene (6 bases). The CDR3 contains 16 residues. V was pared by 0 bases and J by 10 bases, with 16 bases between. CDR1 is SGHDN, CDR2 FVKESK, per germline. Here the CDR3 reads CASSQDAAGVWSPLHF. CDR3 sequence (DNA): TGTGCCAGCAGCCAAGACGCCGCAGGGGTTTGGTCACCCCTCCACTTT.

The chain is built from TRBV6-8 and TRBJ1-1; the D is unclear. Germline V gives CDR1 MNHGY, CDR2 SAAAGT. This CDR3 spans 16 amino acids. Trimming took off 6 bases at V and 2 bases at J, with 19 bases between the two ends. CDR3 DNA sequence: TGTGCCAGCAGCGTTCCCTGGACTGGAGTCAACACTGAAGCTTTCTTT. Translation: CASSVPWTGVNTEAFF.

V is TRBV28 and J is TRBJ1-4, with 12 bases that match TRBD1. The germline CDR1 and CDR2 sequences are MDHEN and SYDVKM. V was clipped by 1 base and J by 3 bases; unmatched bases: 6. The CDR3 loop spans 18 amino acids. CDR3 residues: CASSLYGTGGKANEKLFF. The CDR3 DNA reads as TGTGCCAGCAGTTTATATGGGACAGGGGGCAAGGCTAATGAAAAACTGTTTTTT.